Listed below are T cell receptor beta chains from one sample, sequenced in a study of blood T cell repertoires in COVID-19. Clones were sequenced by immunoSEQ multiplex PCR, and TCRdb holds only the in-frame ones, with some missing. Of fewer than 350,000 clones listed, over 85% were seen once; the top ten hold 3.9%. The sequencing input was peripheral blood. The receptor source for this set is an older woman with COVID-19, enrolled during active disease. CDR3s include the opening cysteine and the closing phenylalanine or tryptophan. A D gene is named only where the DNA matches it firmly. Rows may omit the clone size; those that give it use once, few, many or a size class.

>NA|TRBV11-2|TRBJ2-5|NA
TGTGCCAGCAGCTTAAGCCTGAGCGATCAGACCCAGTACTTC
CASSLSLSDQTQYF
>NA|TRBV5-6|TRBJ2-1|NA
TGTGCCAGCAGCTTGAACGGGGGGCCTGGCTCCTACAATGAGCAGTTCTTC
CASSLNGGPGSYNEQFF
>NA|TRBV2|TRBJ2-1|NA
TGTGCCAGCAGTGAAGGTCACCTATCCTACAATGAGCAGTTCTTC
CASSEGHLSYNEQFF
>NA|TRBV18|TRBJ1-5|NA
TGTGCCAGCTCACCACTTCGGACACAGTATAGCAATCAGCCCCAGCATTTT
CASSPLRTQYSNQPQHF
>TRBD1|TRBV18|TRBJ2-6|NA
TGTGCCAGCTCCATGGACAGGGGAGGGTCTGGGGCCAACGTCCTGACTTTC
CASSMDRGGSGANVLTF
>TRBD2|TRBV5-1|TRBJ2-5|NA
TGCGCCAGCAGCTTGGCCCTAGCGGGTTCGGCAGAGACCCAGTACTTC
CASSLALAGSAETQYF
>NA|TRBV7-9|TRBJ1-4|once
TGTGCCAGCAGCTCCCAGACCCGGACAGCAACTAATGAAAAACTGTTTTTT
CASSSQTRTATNEKLFF
>TRBD1|TRBV5-1|TRBJ2-7|NA
TGCGCCAGCAGAAGGACAGGGGACGAGCAGTACTTC
CASRRTGDEQYF
>NA|TRBV5-1|TRBJ2-3|once
TGCGCCAGCAGCTTTGGCCCACGGACTATTACCACAGATACGCAGTATTTT
CASSFGPRTITTDTQYF
>NA|TRBV7-8|TRBJ2-1|NA
TGTGCCAGCAGCTTAGCGCGGGGACTGGCAGCCTACAATGAGCAGTTCTTC
CASSLARGLAAYNEQFF
>TRBD1|TRBV7-2|TRBJ1-4|NA
TGTGCCAGCAGAGGGACAGGCGATGAAAAACTGTTTTTT
CASRGTGDEKLFF
>TRBD1|TRBV6-5|TRBJ2-7|NA
TGTGCCAGCAGTCGTAGACAGGGGAACTCCTACGAGCAGTACTTC
CASSRRQGNSYEQYF
>NA|TRBV4-1|TRBJ1-5|NA
TGCGCCAGCAGCCAAGCAGATCAGCCCCAGCATTTT
CASSQADQPQHF
>NA|TRBV28|TRBJ1-4|NA
TGTGCCAGCAGCAATCCTTTGAGGGATAACATTGAAAAACTGTTTTTT
CASSNPLRDNIEKLFF
>NA|TRBV7-9|TRBJ1-6|NA
TGTGCCAGCAGCTTAGGCGTCTCGTATTCACCCCTCCACTTT
CASSLGVSYSPLHF
>TRBD1|TRBV5-1|TRBJ2-1|NA
TGCGCCAGCAGCTCTCGACCGGGACAGGTTAACAATGAGCAGTTCTTC
CASSSRPGQVNNEQFF
>TRBD2|TRBV7-9|TRBJ2-2|NA
TGTGCCAGCAGCTCGAACAGCGGGGGGAACACCGGGGAGCTGTTTTTT
CASSSNSGGNTGELFF
>NA|TRBV19|TRBJ1-2|NA
TGTGCCAGCCGCGTCAATGGACTCGTCTATGGCTACACCTTC
CASRVNGLVYGYTF
>TRBD1|TRBV18|TRBJ1-5|NA
TGTGCCAGCTCACCAGACAGGGGGATACAGCCCCAGCATTTT
CASSPDRGIQPQHF
>NA|TRBV7-3|TRBJ2-3|NA
TGTGCCAGCAGCCGAAGGACTATTTTCACAGATACGCAGTATTTT
CASSRRTIFTDTQYF
>NA|TRBV5-1|TRBJ1-1|NA
TGCGCCAGCAGCTTGCAGACAGTCGACACTGAAGCTTTCTTT
CASSLQTVDTEAFF
>TRBD2|TRBV6-5|TRBJ2-1|NA
TGTGCCAGCAGTTATAGGACTAGCGGGGAAGAGCAGTTCTTC
CASSYRTSGEEQFF
>TRBD1|TRBV5-6|TRBJ1-4|NA
TGTGCCAGCAGCACCTTGGACAGGGGGGATGAAAAACTGTTTTTT
CASSTLDRGDEKLFF
>TRBD1|TRBV4-1|TRBJ1-3|few
TGCGCCAGCAGCCAATCATTCCAGGGGGCAGGGAACACCATATATTTT
CASSQSFQGAGNTIYF
>NA|TRBV9|TRBJ1-3|NA
TGTGCCAGCAGCGTAGCTACGCAGGCCTCTGGAAACACCATATATTTT
CASSVATQASGNTIYF
>NA|TRBV12-5|TRBJ1-1|NA
TGTGCTAGTGGTTTGACCAGGGACACTGAAGCTTTCTTT
CASGLTRDTEAFF
>NA|TRBV9|TRBJ1-5|NA
TGTGCCAGCAGCGCAAGGGAGGGGATCAATCAGCCCCAGCATTTT
CASSAREGINQPQHF